These 20 T cell receptor beta chains originate from one sample sequenced in a study of tumor-infiltrating lymphocytes in glioblastoma multiforme (dated 2017 in TCRdb). The instrument given in TCRdb is Illumina HiSeq 2500. TCRB libraries were built from RNA via three nested multiplex PCR rounds using a modified ARM-PCR protocol with multiple V-beta primers and a C-beta primer. The public reads were quality trimmed at Q25 with fastp and then assembled into clones with MiXCR by TCRdb, keeping productive beta chains. Identical CDR3 protein sequences are pooled into one entry, listed with their most common genes and DNA. The sample profile shows 15,000 or so distinct CDR3 sequences; 65% to 80% of them were found once. The ten most abundant clones make up approximately 50% of the sample. Input material: brain tumor tissue. The receptors come from a male donor with glioblastoma.

The chain joins TRBV6-2 or TRBV6-3 to TRBJ1-1; 9 bases map to TRBD1. The CDR3 loop spans 13 amino acids. The germline gives CDR1 MNHEY, CDR2 SVGEGT. The ends lost 4 bases at V and 7 bases at J; junction bases unmatched: 4. The CDR3 bases are TGTGCCAGCAGTTTCCGGACAGGGGTTGAAGCTTTCTTT. Protein product: CASSFRTGVEAFF.

The V and J genes are TRBV11-1 and TRBJ2-1; 8 bases line up with TRBD2. CDR3 length: 16 residues. The junction had 9 bases not matched to a gene; V was cut back by 4 bases and J by 4 bases. Per the germline V gene, CDR1 is SGHAT and CDR2 is FQDESV (reference sequence). Here the CDR3 reads CASSSRTSRSYNEQFF. Written as DNA, the CDR3 is TGTGCCAGCAGCTCACGGACTAGCAGGAGTTACAATGAGCAGTTCTTC.

V is TRBV6-6 and J is TRBJ2-7; D is unresolved. CDR3 length: 13 residues. Trimming cost V 2 bases and J 2 bases, with 7 bases left between them. Germline CDR1 reads MNHNY; CDR2 reads SVGAGI (reference sequence). The CDR3 spells CASSYPTPYEQYF. The CDR3 bases are TGTGCCAGCAGTTACCCCACACCCTACGAGCAGTACTTC.

CDR3: CASSFGKGDNEQFF. CDR3 nucleotides: TGTGCCAGCAGCTTCGGAAAAGGGGACAATGAGCAGTTCTTC. This chain links TRBV11-2 with TRBJ2-1; D is possibly TRBD1 (5 bases). Trimming cost V 3 bases and J 5 bases, with 11 bases left between them. Germline V gene lookup returns CDR1 SGHAT and CDR2 FQNNGV. CDR3 size: 14 residues.

Comments on this clonotype: Given the absence of the conserved phenylalanine or tryptophan at the CDR3 end, a read error is likely. No DNA is shown, since the ends of the CDR3 on it are uncertain; the CDR3 is the one TCRdb lists. The V call is TRBV11-2, the J call TRBJ2-3; the D call in the table, TRBD2, was not verified against the DNA. Termini included, the CDR3 measures 14 amino acids. CDR1 is SGHAT, CDR2 FQNNGV, per germline. This CDR3 is CASSLLAEEDTQCY.

A note on this clonotype: The germline gene is not matched at one end of the junction; a read error may be the cause. This chain uses TRBV28 with TRBJ2-7, with a tentative D call TRBD2 (5 bases). This CDR3 is built from 13 residues. The V gene's germline CDR1 is MDHEN and CDR2 SYDVKM. CDR3 nucleotide sequence: TGTGGCAGCAATTACTCGGACTCCTACGAGCAGTACTTT. Translated: CGSNYSDSYEQYF.

This clonotype was seen ten or more times. One base away lies a much larger clone, so this may be a sequencing read error. This chain connects TRBV6-5 to TRBJ1-6, with 7 positions matching TRBD1. The germline CDR1 and CDR2 sequences are MNHEY and SVGAGI. With V trimmed by 6 bases and J by 7 bases, 9 bases remained unmatched. The CDR3 consists of 15 residues. The CDR3 DNA is TGTGCCAGCAGCTCACAGGGGCCGGGAAATTCACCCCTCCACTTT. This translates into CASSSQGPGNSPLHF.

With regard to this clonotype: The CDR3 does not end in the conserved phenylalanine or tryptophan, so this is likely a read error. It is unclear where the CDR3 begins or ends on the DNA, so no DNA is shown, and the CDR3 is as TCRdb lists it. This rearrangement joins TRBV11-2 to TRBJ2-1. The CDR3 is 16 amino acids in total, end residues counted. The V gene's germline CDR1 is SGHAT and CDR2 FQNNGV. CDR3 residues: CTSSLAGGTSYNEPFL.

CDR3: CASSYTTGELFF. CDR3 nucleotide sequence: TGTGCCAGCAGTTACACCACCGGGGAGCTGTTTTTT. J is TRBJ2-2 and V is TRBV6-2 or TRBV6-3; D remains ambiguous. The CDR3 runs 12 residues. With 2 bases removed from V and 4 bases from J, the gap between germline ends came to 2 bases. CDR1 is MNHEY, CDR2 SVGEGT, per germline.

This clonotype was seen a handful of times. The J gene is TRBJ2-5, the V gene TRBV12-3 or TRBV12-4; no clear D gene. The CDR3 has 11 residues. Trimming took off 6 bases at V and 0 bases at J, with 2 bases between the two ends. CDR3 loop: CASRYQETQYF. As DNA, the CDR3 is TGTGCCAGCAGGTACCAAGAGACCCAGTACTTC.

The chain is built from TRBV12-3 or TRBV12-4 and TRBJ1-3, with TRBD1 identical over 7 bases. The ends lost 6 bases at V and 2 bases at J; junction bases unmatched: 4. This CDR3 is built from 14 residues. The CDR3 loop is CASRNTGAGNTIYF. The DNA of the CDR3 is TGTGCCAGCAGAAATACAGGGGCTGGAAACACCATATATTTT.

V gene TRBV6-5 combines with J gene TRBJ1-1, with no clear D. The CDR3 covers 13 residues. From germline, CDR1 is MNHEY and CDR2 SVGAGI. The V end was cut by 0 bases, the J end by 5 bases, with 7 bases between. The DNA of the CDR3 is TGTGCCAGCAGTTACTCGCCGGAAACTGAAGCTTTCTTT. Translated: CASSYSPETEAFF.

A remark on this clonotype: Germline is not matched at one junction end, which may reflect a read error. This sequence joins TRBV20-1 and TRBJ2-5, with 8 bases identical to TRBD2. Germline loops: CDR1 DFQATT, CDR2 SNEGSKA (reference sequence). There are 15 residues in the CDR3. CDR3 residues: CSSRDPGLAEETQYF. Written as DNA, the CDR3 is TGCAGTTCTAGAGATCCTGGACTAGCAGAAGAGACCCAGTACTTC.

As for this clonotype: One end of the junction does not line up with germline, which may come from a read error. For the CDR3, the DNA is TGTGCCAGCAGCAACACGGGACAGGGGGTAACCTACGGGCAGTACTTC. Translation: CASSNTGQGVTYGQYF. J is TRBJ2-7 and V is TRBV7-9, with 11 bases lining up with TRBD1. There are 16 residues in the CDR3. Germline assignment: CDR1 SEHNR and CDR2 FQNEAQ (reference sequence).

The chain joins TRBV11-2 to TRBJ2-2; 9 positions match TRBD2. With 5 bases clipped from V and 14 bases from J, the junction kept 18 bases outside the gene matches. This CDR3 region has 16 residues. Germline values: CDR1 SGHAT, CDR2 FQNNGV. The DNA for the CDR3 is TGTGCCAGCAGCCTCCAGCGGGGGGCGGGAACCGGTGACCTGTTTTTT. Protein: CASSLQRGAGTGDLFF.

The rearrangement joins TRBV6-1 to TRBJ1-5, with a tentative D call TRBD1 (5 bases). The CDR3 loop spans 15 amino acids. The germline CDR1 and CDR2 sequences are MNHNS and SASEGT. V lost 9 bases and J 4 bases, leaving 19 bases between the germline ends. The DNA of the CDR3 is TGTGCCAGTAACGGCAGCAGCAACAGGAATCAGCCCCAGCATTTT. Its translation: CASNGSSNRNQPQHF.

Remarks on this clonotype: Sequence at one end of the junction differs from germline and may be a read error. J is TRBJ2-7 and V is TRBV29-1; 7 positions agree with TRBD2. Germline CDR1 and CDR2: SQVTM and ANQGSEA. This CDR3 contains 12 residues. The CDR3 nucleotides read TGCAGTGTTGACGCAGGGAGGGCCGAGCAGTACTTC. Translation gives CSVDAGRAEQYF.

The J gene is TRBJ2-2, the V gene TRBV20-1; a possible D gene is TRBD1 (6 bases). The length of the CDR3 is 14 residues. Germline lookup yields CDR1 DFQATT and CDR2 SNEGSKA (reference sequence). The V gene lost 2 bases and the J gene lost 1 base, with 8 bases spanning the gap. The CDR3 nucleotides read TGCAGTGCTAGATTCAGGGGGAACACCGGGGAGCTGTTTTTT. Residues: CSARFRGNTGELFF.

This clonotype appeared many times. The chain uses TRBV7-9 and TRBJ2-1, with no clear D. The V gene's germline CDR1 is SEHNR and CDR2 FQNEAQ (reference sequence). CDR3 length: 13 amino acids. Trimming removed 2 bases at V and 5 bases at J, with 7 bases between. The CDR3 nucleotides read TGTGCCAGCAGCTTAAGTGGGGACAATGAGCAGTTCTTC. It yields the protein CASSLSGDNEQFF.

A word on this clonotype: The junction differs from germline at one of its ends, possibly a read error. V and J are TRBV11-2 and TRBJ2-3, with no clear D. The CDR3 has 17 amino acids. Germline V gene sequence: CDR1 SGHAT, CDR2 FQNNGV. The CDR3 DNA sequence: TGTGCCAGCAGCTTGGATCCTGCAAACACAAGCACAGATATGCAGTATTTT. Amino acids: CASSLDPANTSTDMQYF.